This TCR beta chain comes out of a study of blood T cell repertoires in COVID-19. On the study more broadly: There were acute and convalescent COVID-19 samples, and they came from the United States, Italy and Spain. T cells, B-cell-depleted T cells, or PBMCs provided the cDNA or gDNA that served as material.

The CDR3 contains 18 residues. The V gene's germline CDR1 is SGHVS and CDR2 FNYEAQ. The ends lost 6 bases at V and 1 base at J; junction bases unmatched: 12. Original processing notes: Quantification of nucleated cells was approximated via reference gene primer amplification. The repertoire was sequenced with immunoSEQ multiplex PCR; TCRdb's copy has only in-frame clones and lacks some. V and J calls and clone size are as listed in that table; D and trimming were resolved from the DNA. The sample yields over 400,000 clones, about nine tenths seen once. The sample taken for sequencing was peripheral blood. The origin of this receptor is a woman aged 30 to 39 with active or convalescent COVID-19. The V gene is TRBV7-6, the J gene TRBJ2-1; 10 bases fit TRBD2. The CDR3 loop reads CASRPGLAESISYNEQFF. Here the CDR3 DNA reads TGTGCCAGCAGACCAGGACTAGCGGAATCCATTTCCTACAATGAGCAGTTCTTC.